The 18 T cell receptor beta chains below all came from one sample that was sequenced in a study of T cells in Graves' hyperthyroidism and ophthalmopathy. RNA transcripts served as the template for amplifying TCR beta CDR3 regions. Researchers ran a first-round RT-PCR on the TCR CDR3 using the HTBI primer set. MiXCR was run by TCRdb on the multiplex PCR reads, yielding one entry per CDR3 protein. The table includes 250,000 or so distinct CDR3 sequences, roughly 15% detected once. Sequencing was performed on blood. All receptors derive from a woman in her forties with Graves' hyperthyroidism that later progressed to Graves' ophthalmopathy.

Many counts were recorded for this clonotype. J is TRBJ1-1 and V is TRBV7-9; 7 nucleotides match TRBD1. Germline V gene sequence: CDR1 SEHNR, CDR2 FQNEAQ (reference sequence). V lost 5 bases, J lost 3 bases, and 9 bases stayed unmatched. The CDR3 contains 15 residues. The CDR3 DNA reads as TGTGCCAGCAGCCGAGGGGGCGCGATTCACACTGAAGCTTTCTTT. Amino acid sequence: CASSRGGAIHTEAFF.

At least ten counts were recorded for this clonotype. This chain links TRBV20-1 with TRBJ1-5; no reliable D call. The germline CDR1 and CDR2 sequences are DFQATT and SNEGSKA (reference sequence). CDR3 length equals 14 residues. Trimming pared 6 bases from V and 6 bases from J, leaving 18 bases between. DNA of the CDR3: TGCAGTGCCAACCCAACGGGGTCGGTTCAGCCCCAGCATTTT. Protein product: CSANPTGSVQPQHF.

This clonotype was seen at least ten times. The rearrangement joins TRBV6-1 to TRBJ1-6, with D perhaps TRBD1 (6 bases). This CDR3 spans 15 amino acids. Germline-derived CDR1 and CDR2 are MNHNS and SASEGT. V was trimmed by 8 bases and J by 3 bases, leaving 14 bases between them. CDR3 sequence (DNA): TGTGCCAGCTCCACGGGGGGCATCTATAATTCACCCCTCCACTTT. Protein sequence: CASSTGGIYNSPLHF.

In its sample, this clonotype was seen many times. The chain links TRBV10-3 to TRBJ2-1, with a weak D call TRBD1 (7 bases). The CDR3 covers 14 residues. Germline V gene data show CDR1 as ENHRY and CDR2 as SYGVKD. V shed 7 bases and J shed 9 bases, with 19 bases lying between them. The CDR3 DNA reads as TGTGCCATCACCCCGGACAGGTCCGGGGGTGAGCAGTTCTTC. Amino acid sequence: CAITPDRSGGEQFF.

This clonotype was found many times. The chain carries TRBV7-3 and TRBJ2-5; tentatively, D is TRBD2 (6 bases). Germline V gene lookup returns CDR1 SGHTA and CDR2 FQGTGA. The CDR3 is made up of 15 amino acids. Trimming removed 2 bases at V and 5 bases at J, with 15 bases between. CDR3 DNA: TGTGCCAGCAGCTTAGGTGGAGGGTCGGGGGAGACCCAGTACTTC. Protein product: CASSLGGGSGETQYF.

There are many counts of this clonotype. This sequence joins TRBV14 and TRBJ1-1, with D hard to call. Trimming shortened V by 3 bases and J by 1 base, and 9 bases separated the two germline ends. The CDR3 covers 14 residues. CDR1 and CDR2 (germline): SGHDN, FVKESK. CDR3 nucleotide sequence: TGTGCCAGCAGCCATCGAGGGCGGAACACTGAAGCTTTCTTT. It translates to CASSHRGRNTEAFF.

This clonotype was seen at least ten times. The chain uses TRBV2 and TRBJ1-4; D is perhaps TRBD1 (6 bases). CDR1 is SNHLY and CDR2 is FYNNEI in the germline V gene. V was pared by 6 bases and J by 8 bases, with 19 bases between. The CDR3 extends over 15 amino acids. DNA for the CDR3: TGTGCCAGCAGGATCCGGGGGGCGCCCAGAGAAAAACTGTTTTTT. Translated: CASRIRGAPREKLFF.

Worth noting for this clonotype: A much larger clone lies one base from this, so it may be a read error. The chain links TRBV4-1 to TRBJ2-1; 10 bases match TRBD2. The V gene's germline CDR1 is MGHRA and CDR2 YSYEKL. The CDR3 runs 19 residues. After removal of 4 bases from V and 1 base from J, the junction contained 13 bases not matched to a gene. CDR3 sequence: CASSRVPSGSPLSYNEQFF. DNA of the CDR3: TGCGCCAGCAGCCGAGTCCCTAGCGGGAGCCCCTTATCCTACAATGAGCAGTTCTTC.

This clonotype was seen ten or more times. V and J are TRBV12-5 and TRBJ2-3; D is uncertain. The CDR3 runs to 12 residues. Per germline, CDR1 LGHNT and CDR2 FRNRAP. V lost 3 bases, J lost 2 bases, and 3 bases lay in between. The CDR3 sequence is CASGLNTDTQYF. CDR3 sequence (DNA): TGTGCTAGTGGTTTAAACACAGATACGCAGTATTTT.

In regard to this clonotype: Since a much larger clone is just one base distant, this may be a read error. The CDR3 carries no conserved terminal phenylalanine or tryptophan, so it likely arises from a read error. This chain joins TRBV7-9 and TRBJ2-7; TRBD1 matches 8 bases. CDR3 length: 19 amino acids. Trimming took 5 bases from V and 0 from J; bases not matched to a gene: 18. Germline V gene sequence: CDR1 SEHNR, CDR2 FQNEAQ (reference sequence). In DNA form, the CDR3 reads TGTGCCAGCAGCCCCAGACAGGGGAAGACCTCCCGGAGCTCCTACGAGCAGTACTCC. It is translated as CASSPRQGKTSRSSYEQYS.

In its sample, this clonotype was seen many times. The rearrangement uses TRBV5-1 and TRBJ1-1; a possible D gene is TRBD1 (6 bases). Trimming took 2 bases from V and 5 from J, leaving 13 bases between them. Germline V CDR1 and CDR2: SGHRS, YFSETQ. The CDR3 contains 14 residues. The chain's CDR3 is CASSLAGVQTEAFF. The CDR3, as DNA: TGCGCCAGCAGCTTAGCAGGGGTGCAGACTGAAGCTTTCTTT. Drawing the rest from reference TRBV5-1 and TRBJ1-1, the complete variable domain is KAGVTQTPRYLIKTRGQQVTLSCSPISGHRSVSWYQQTPGQGLQFLFEYFSETQRNKGNFPGRFSGRQFSNSRSEMNVSTLELGDSALYLCASSLAGVQTEAFFGQGTRLTVV.

In its sample, this clonotype was seen many times. The chain carries TRBV27 and TRBJ2-4; D is unresolved. V dropped 4 bases and J dropped 7 bases, with 17 bases sitting between them. CDR1 and CDR2 (germline): MNHEY, SMNVEV (reference sequence). The CDR3 is made up of 15 amino acids. The DNA for the CDR3 is TGTGCCAGCAGTTCCTCCAGTTCTTTCCGGAACATTCAGTACTTC. Translation gives CASSSSSSFRNIQYF.

The V call is TRBV29-1, the J call TRBJ2-3, with D perhaps TRBD1 (6 bases). Trimming took 4 bases from V and 5 from J, leaving 10 bases between them. This CDR3 has 12 amino acids. Germline CDR1 SQVTM, CDR2 ANQGSEA. The CDR3, as DNA: TGCAGCGTTGGCAGGGGTGTAGATACGCAGTATTTT. It translates to CSVGRGVDTQYF.

This clonotype was counted ten times or more. The CDR3 reads CASIHNREGLGNEQFF. For the CDR3, the DNA is TGCGCCAGCATCCACAATCGGGAGGGCCTCGGTAATGAGCAGTTCTTC. This chain joins TRBV5-1 and TRBJ2-1; 8 positions match TRBD2. This CDR3 is 16 amino acids long. J gave up 7 bases and V 6 bases, and 15 bases lay outside the gene matches. CDR1 is SGHRS and CDR2 is YFSETQ in the germline V gene.

This clonotype was detected many times. This chain joins TRBV18 and TRBJ2-7; D gene ambiguous. Trimming cost V 4 bases and J 0 bases, with 7 bases left between them. CDR3 length: 13 residues. From germline, CDR1 is KGHSH and CDR2 LQKENI. DNA of the CDR3: TGTGCCAGCTCACATGGCAGCTCCTACGAGCAGTACTTC. Translating it yields CASSHGSSYEQYF.

This clonotype was picked up many times. CDR3 sequence reads: CASSFVGYAGELFF. DNA for the CDR3: TGTGCCAGCAGTTTCGTGGGGTATGCCGGGGAGCTGTTTTTT. This rearrangement joins TRBV28 to TRBJ2-2; D ambiguous. Germline CDR1 reads MDHEN; CDR2 reads SYDVKM. The CDR3 covers 14 residues. V lost 3 bases, J lost 6 bases, and 11 bases lay in between.

The chain links TRBV5-1 to TRBJ2-5, with D perhaps matching TRBD1 (6 bases). The CDR3 has 15 amino acids. The germline gives CDR1 SGHRS, CDR2 YFSETQ. V shed 0 bases and J shed 5 bases, with 14 bases lying between them. The CDR3 sequence is CASSLGQGFGETQYF. The CDR3 DNA is TGCGCCAGCAGCTTGGGGCAGGGGTTCGGGGAGACCCAGTACTTC. The full variable domain, completed using reference TRBV5-1 and TRBJ2-5, is KAGVTQTPRYLIKTRGQQVTLSCSPISGHRSVSWYQQTPGQGLQFLFEYFSETQRNKGNFPGRFSGRQFSNSRSEMNVSTLELGDSALYLCASSLGQGFGETQYFGPGTRLLVL.

This clonotype was picked up many times. This chain joins TRBV12-3 or TRBV12-4 and TRBJ2-4; D is unresolved. V dropped 7 bases and J dropped 0 bases, with 4 bases sitting between them. The CDR3 extends over 12 amino acids. This CDR3 is CASTSAKNIQYF. The CDR3 bases are TGTGCCAGCACCTCAGCCAAAAACATTCAGTACTTC.